This T cell receptor beta chain was observed in a study of beta chain features in type 1 diabetes. Study as a whole: Sorted cells examined across all samples numbered about 110,000,000. The study's findings and limits: When Type 1 diabetes patients were examined, their TCRB CDR3s proved moderately but significantly shorter in all four CD4+ subsets.

Populations obtained by sorting all exceeded 98% purity. The study reverse transcribed the entire isolated RNA, so it sequenced expressed TCRB transcripts. Produced via immunoSEQ multiplex PCR; TCRdb's table is partial and in-frame only. The repertoire holds fewer than 400,000 clones, with approximately 10% as singletons. There are a few counts of this clone. The antigen is unknown. V gave up 5 bases and J gave up 4 bases, with 14 bases separating them. CDR1 and CDR2 from the germline V gene are SGHTA and FQGNSA. CDR3 length: 14 amino acids. The chain joins TRBV7-2 to TRBJ1-1, with no clear D. Sequenced: central memory CD4+ T cells from blood. The clonotype was recovered from a man aged 25-45 years with type 1 diabetes. The chain's CDR3 is CASSDVSKGTEAFF. The CDR3 DNA follows: TGTGCCAGCAGCGACGTTTCAAAGGGCACTGAAGCTTTCTTT. Supplemented by reference TRBV7-2 and TRBJ1-1, the full variable domain reads GAGVSQSPSNKVTEKGKDVELRCDPISGHTALYWYRQSLGQGLEFLIYFQGNSAPDKSGLPSDRFSAERTGGSVSTLTIQRTQQEDSAVYLCASSDVSKGTEAFFGQGTRLTVV.